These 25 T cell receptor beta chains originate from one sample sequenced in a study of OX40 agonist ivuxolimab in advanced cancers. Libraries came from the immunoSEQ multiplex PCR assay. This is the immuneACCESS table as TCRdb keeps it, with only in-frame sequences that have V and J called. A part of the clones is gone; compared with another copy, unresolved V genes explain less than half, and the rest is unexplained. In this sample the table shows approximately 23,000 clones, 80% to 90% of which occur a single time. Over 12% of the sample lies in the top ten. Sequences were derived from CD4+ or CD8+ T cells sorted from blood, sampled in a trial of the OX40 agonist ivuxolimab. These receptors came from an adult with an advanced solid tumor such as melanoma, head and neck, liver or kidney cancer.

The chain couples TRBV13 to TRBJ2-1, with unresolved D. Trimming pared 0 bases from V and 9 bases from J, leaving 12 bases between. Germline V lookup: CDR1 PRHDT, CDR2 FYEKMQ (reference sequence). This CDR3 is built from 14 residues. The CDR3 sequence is CASSLGRSWGEQFF. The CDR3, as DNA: TGTGCCAGCAGCTTAGGCCGCAGCTGGGGTGAGCAGTTCTTC. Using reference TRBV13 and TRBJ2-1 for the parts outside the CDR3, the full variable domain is AAGVIQSPRHLIKEKRETATLKCYPIPRHDTVYWYQQGPGQDPQFLISFYEKMQSDKGSIPDRFSAQQFSDYHSELNMSSLELGDSALYFCASSLGRSWGEQFFGPGTRLTVL.

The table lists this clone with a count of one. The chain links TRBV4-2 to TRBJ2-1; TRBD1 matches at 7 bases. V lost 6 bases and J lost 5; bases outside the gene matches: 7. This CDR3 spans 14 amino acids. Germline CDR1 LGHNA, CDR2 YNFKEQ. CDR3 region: CASRTRQGDNEQFF. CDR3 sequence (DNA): TGTGCCAGCAGAACCAGACAGGGTGACAATGAGCAGTTCTTC.

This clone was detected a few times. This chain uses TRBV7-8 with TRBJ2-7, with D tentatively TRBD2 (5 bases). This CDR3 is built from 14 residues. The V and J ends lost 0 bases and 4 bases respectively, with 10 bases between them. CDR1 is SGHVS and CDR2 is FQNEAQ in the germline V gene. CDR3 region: CASSLAPGWYEQYF. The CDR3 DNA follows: TGTGCCAGCAGCTTAGCACCGGGATGGTACGAGCAGTACTTC.

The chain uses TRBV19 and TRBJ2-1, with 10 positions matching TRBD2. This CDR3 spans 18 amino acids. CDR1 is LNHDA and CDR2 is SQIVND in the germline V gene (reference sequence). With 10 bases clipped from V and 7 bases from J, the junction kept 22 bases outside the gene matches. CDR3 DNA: TGTGCCACGAAGTGGAGCGGGAGGGCCTATACAGACTTTAATGAGCAGTTCTTC. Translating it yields CATKWSGRAYTDFNEQFF. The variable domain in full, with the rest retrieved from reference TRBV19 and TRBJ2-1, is DGGITQSPKYLFRKEGQNVTLSCEQNLNHDAMYWYRQDPGQGLRLIYYSQIVNDFQKGDIAEGYSVSREKKESFPLTVTSAQKNPTAFYLCATKWSGRAYTDFNEQFFGPGTRLTVL.

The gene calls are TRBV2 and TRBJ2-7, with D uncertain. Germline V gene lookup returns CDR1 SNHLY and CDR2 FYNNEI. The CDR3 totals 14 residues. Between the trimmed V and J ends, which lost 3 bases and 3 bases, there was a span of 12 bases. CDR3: CASSELRNDYEQYF. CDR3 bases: TGTGCCAGCAGTGAGTTACGGAACGACTACGAGCAGTACTTC.

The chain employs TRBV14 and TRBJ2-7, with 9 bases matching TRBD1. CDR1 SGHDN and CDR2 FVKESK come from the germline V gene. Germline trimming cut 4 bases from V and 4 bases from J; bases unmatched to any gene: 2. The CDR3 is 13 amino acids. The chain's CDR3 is CASSLGTGYEQYF. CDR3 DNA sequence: TGTGCCAGCAGCCTAGGGACAGGGTACGAGCAGTACTTC.

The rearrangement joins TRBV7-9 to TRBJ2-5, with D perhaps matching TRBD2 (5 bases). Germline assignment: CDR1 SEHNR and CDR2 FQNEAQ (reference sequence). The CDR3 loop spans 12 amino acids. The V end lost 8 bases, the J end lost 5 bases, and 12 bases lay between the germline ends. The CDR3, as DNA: TGTGCCAGCGTGTCGGGGTCCGAGACCCAGTACTTC. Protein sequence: CASVSGSETQYF.

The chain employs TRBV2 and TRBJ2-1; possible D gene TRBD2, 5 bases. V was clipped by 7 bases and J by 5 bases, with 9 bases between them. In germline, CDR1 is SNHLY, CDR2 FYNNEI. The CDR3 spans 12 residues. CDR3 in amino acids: CASIGGHNEQFF. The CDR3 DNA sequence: TGTGCCAGCATAGGAGGCCACAATGAGCAGTTCTTC.

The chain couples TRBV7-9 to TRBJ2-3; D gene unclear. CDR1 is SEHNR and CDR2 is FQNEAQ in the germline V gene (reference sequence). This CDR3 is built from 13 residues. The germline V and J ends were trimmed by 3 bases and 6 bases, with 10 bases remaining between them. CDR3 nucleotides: TGTGCCAGCAGCTTCCCGACTGCGGATACGCAGTATTTT. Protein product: CASSFPTADTQYF.

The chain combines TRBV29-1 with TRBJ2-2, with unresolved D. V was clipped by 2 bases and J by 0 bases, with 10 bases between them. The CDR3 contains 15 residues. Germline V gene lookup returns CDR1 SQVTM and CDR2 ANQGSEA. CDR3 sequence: CSVERPSSNTGELFF. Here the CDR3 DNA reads TGCAGCGTTGAAAGGCCCAGCTCGAACACCGGGGAGCTGTTTTTT.

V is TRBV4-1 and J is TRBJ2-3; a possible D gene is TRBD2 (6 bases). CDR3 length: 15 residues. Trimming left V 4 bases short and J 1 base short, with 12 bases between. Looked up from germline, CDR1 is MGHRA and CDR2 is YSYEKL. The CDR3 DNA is TGCGCCAGCAGCCCACAAGCGGGCCGCACAGATACGCAGTATTTT. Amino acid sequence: CASSPQAGRTDTQYF.

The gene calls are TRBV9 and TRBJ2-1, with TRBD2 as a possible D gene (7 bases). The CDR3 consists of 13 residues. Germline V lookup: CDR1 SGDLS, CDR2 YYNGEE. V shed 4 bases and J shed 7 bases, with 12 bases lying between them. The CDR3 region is CASSRGGANEQFF. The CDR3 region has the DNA TGTGCCAGCAGCAGAGGGGGGGCGAATGAGCAGTTCTTC.

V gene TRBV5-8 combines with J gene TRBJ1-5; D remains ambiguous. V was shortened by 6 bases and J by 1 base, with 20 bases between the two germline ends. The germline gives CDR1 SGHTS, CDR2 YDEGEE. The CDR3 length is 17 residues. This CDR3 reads CASTPNRVHESNQPQHF. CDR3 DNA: TGTGCCAGCACCCCCAACCGGGTACATGAGAGCAATCAGCCCCAGCATTTT.

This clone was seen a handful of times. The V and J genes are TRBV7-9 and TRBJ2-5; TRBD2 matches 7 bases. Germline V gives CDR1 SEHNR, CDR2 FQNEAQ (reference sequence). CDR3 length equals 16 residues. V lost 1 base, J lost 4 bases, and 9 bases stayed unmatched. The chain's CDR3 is CASSLVGGRGRETQYF. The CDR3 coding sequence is TGTGCCAGCAGCTTAGTTGGAGGGAGGGGAAGAGAGACCCAGTACTTC.

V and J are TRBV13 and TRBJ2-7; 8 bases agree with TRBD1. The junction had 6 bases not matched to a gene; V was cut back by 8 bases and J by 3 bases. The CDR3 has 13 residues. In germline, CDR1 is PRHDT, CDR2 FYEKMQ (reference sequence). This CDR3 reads CASGQGASYEQYF. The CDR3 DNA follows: TGTGCCAGCGGACAGGGTGCGAGCTACGAGCAGTACTTC.

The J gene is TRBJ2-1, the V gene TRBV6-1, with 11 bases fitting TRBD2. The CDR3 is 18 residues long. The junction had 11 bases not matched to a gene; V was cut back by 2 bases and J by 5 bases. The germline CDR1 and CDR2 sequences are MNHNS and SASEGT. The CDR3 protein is CASSESFGSGRAHNEQFF. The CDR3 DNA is TGTGCCAGCAGTGAATCCTTTGGTAGCGGGAGGGCCCACAATGAGCAGTTCTTC.

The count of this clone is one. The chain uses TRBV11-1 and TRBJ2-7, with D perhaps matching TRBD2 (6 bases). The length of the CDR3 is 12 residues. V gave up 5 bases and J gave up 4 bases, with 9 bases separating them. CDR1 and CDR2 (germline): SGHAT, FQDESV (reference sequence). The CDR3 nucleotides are TGTGCCAGCAGCGCCGGAGGGTACGAGCAGTACTTC. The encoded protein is CASSAGGYEQYF.

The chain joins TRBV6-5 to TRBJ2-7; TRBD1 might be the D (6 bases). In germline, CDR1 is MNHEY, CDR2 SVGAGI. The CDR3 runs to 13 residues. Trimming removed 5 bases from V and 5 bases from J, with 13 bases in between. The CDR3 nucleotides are TGTGCCAGCAGTGGGCAGGGGAATAACGAGCAGTACTTC. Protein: CASSGQGNNEQYF.

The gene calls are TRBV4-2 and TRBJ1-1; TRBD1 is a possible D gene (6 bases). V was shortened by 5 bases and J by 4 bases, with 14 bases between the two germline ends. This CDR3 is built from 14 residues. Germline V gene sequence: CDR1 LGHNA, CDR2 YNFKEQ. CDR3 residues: CASSYRVEVTEAFF. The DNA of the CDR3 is TGTGCCAGCAGCTACAGGGTAGAAGTCACTGAAGCTTTCTTT.

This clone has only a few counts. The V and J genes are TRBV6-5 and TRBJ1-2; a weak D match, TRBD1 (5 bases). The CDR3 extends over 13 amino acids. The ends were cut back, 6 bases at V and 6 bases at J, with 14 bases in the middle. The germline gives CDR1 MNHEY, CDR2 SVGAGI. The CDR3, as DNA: TGTGCCAGCAGCTGGACACCGGGAGATGGCTACACCTTC. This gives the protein CASSWTPGDGYTF.

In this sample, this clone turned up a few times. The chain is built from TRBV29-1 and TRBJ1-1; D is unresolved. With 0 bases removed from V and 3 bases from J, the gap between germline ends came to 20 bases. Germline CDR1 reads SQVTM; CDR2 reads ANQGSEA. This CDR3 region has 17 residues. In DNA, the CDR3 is TGCAGCGTTGAAGATCTGGGATCCGGGATCTCTCACACTGAAGCTTTCTTT. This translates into CSVEDLGSGISHTEAFF.

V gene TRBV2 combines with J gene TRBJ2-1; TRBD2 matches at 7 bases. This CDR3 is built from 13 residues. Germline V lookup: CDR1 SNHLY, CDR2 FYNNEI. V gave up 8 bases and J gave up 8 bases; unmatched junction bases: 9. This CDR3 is CASPLRGNDEQFF. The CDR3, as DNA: TGTGCCAGCCCCCTGCGGGGGAACGATGAGCAGTTCTTC.

Written as DNA, the CDR3 is TGCGCCAGCACTTACCGGGACAGGGGACCAATATTCTACGAGCAGTACTTC. Its protein product is CASTYRDRGPIFYEQYF. This sequence joins TRBV10-1 and TRBJ2-7, with 10 positions matching TRBD1. CDR1 and CDR2 (germline): WNHNN, SYGVQD (reference sequence). CDR3 length equals 17 residues. After removal of 7 bases from V and 3 bases from J, the junction contained 15 bases not matched to a gene.

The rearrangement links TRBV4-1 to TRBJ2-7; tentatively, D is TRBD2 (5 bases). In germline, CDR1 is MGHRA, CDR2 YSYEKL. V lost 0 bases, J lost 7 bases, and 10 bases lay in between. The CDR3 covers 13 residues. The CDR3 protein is CASSQERWREQYF. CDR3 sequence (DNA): TGCGCCAGCAGCCAAGAGCGGTGGAGGGAGCAGTACTTC.

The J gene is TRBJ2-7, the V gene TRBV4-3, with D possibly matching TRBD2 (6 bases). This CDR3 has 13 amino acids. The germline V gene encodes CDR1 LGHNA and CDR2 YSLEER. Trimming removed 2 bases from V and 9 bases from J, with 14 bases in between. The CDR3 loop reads CASSQMRGVRQYF. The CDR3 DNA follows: TGCGCCAGCAGCCAAATGCGGGGCGTGCGGCAGTACTTC.